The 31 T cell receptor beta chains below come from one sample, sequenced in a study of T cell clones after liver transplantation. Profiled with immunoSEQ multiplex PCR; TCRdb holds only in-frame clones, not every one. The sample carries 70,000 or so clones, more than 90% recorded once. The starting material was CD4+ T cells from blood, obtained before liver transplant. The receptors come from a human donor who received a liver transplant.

The CDR3 loop is CASSGSNNQPQHF. Here the CDR3 DNA reads TGTGCCAGTAGTGGGTCGAACAATCAGCCCCAGCATTTT. The chain employs TRBV19 and TRBJ1-5; unclear D gene. The CDR3 extends over 13 amino acids. CDR1 and CDR2 (germline): LNHDA, SQIVND (reference sequence). Trimming cost V 5 bases and J 3 bases, with 8 bases left between them.

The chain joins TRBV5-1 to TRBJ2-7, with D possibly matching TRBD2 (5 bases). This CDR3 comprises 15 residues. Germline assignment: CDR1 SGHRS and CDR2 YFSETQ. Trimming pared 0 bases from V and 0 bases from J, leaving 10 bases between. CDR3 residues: CASSLAGSASYEQYF. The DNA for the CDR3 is TGCGCCAGCAGCTTGGCCGGTAGCGCCTCCTACGAGCAGTACTTC.

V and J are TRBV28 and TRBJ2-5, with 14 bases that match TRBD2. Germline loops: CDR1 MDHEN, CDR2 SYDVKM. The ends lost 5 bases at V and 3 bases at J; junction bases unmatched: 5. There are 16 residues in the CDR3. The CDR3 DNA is TGTGCCAGCAGTCCCGGACTAGCGGGAGGCAAAGAGACCCAGTACTTC. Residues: CASSPGLAGGKETQYF.

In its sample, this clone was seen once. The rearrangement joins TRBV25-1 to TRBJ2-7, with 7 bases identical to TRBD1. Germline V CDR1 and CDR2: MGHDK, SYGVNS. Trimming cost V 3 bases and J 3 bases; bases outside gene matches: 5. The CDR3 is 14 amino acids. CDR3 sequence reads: CASSDRGSLYEQYF. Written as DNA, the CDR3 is TGTGCCAGCAGTGACAGGGGGTCCCTCTACGAGCAGTACTTC.

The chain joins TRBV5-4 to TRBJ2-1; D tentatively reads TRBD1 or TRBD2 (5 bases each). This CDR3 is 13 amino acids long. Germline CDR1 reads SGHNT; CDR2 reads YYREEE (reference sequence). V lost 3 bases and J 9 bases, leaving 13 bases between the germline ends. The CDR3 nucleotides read TGTGCCAGCAGCTCCCGGGGACGGGCTGAGCAGTTCTTC. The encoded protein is CASSSRGRAEQFF.

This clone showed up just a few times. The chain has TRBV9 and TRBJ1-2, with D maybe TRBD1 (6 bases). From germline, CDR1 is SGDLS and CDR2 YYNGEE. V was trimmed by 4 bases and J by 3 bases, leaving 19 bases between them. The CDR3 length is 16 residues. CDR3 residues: CASSPRGGRLDYGYTF. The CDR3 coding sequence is TGTGCCAGCAGCCCTCGGGGGGGGCGCTTGGACTATGGCTACACCTTC. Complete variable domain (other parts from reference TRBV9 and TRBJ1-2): DSGVTQTPKHLITATGQRVTLRCSPRSGDLSVYWYQQSLDQGLQFLIQYYNGEERAKGNILERFSAQQFPDLHSELNLSSLELGDSALYFCASSPRGGRLDYGYTFGSGTRLTVV.

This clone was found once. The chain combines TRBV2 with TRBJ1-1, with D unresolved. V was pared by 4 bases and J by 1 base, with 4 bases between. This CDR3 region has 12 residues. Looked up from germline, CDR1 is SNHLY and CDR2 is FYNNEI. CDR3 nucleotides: TGTGCCAGCAGTGTGCAGAACACTGAAGCTTTCTTT. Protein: CASSVQNTEAFF.

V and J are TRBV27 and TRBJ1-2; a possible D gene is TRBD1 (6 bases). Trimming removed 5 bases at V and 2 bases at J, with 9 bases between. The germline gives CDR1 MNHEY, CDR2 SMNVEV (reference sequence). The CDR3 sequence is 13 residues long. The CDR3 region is CASSRTANYGYTF. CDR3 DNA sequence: TGTGCCAGCAGTAGGACAGCAAACTATGGCTACACCTTC.

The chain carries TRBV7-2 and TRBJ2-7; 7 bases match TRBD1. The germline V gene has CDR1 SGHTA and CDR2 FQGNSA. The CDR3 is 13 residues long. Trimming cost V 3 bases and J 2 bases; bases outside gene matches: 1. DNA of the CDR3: TGTGCCAGCAGCTTTACAGGGGCCTACGAGCAGTACTTC. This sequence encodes CASSFTGAYEQYF.

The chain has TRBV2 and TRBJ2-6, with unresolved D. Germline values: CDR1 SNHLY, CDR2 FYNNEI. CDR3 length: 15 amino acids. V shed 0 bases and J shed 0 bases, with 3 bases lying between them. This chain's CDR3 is CASSEAGSGANVLTF. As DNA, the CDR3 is TGTGCCAGCAGTGAAGCAGGCTCTGGGGCCAACGTCCTGACTTTC.

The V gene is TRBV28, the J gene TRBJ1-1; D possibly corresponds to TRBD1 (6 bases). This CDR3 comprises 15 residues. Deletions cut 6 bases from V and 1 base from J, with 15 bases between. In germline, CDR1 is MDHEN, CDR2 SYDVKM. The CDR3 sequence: CASRIPQGPNTEAFF. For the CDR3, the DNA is TGTGCCAGCAGGATCCCACAGGGACCGAACACTGAAGCTTTCTTT.

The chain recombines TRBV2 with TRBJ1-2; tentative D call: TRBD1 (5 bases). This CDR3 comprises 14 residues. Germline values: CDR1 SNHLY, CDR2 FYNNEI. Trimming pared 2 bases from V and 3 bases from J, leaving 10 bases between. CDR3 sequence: CASSESGDDYGYTF. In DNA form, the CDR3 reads TGTGCCAGCAGTGAAAGTGGGGACGACTATGGCTACACCTTC.

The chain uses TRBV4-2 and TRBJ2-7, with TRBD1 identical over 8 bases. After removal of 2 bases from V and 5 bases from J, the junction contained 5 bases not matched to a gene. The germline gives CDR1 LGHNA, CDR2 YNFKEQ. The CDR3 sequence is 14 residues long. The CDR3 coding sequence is TGTGCCAGCAGCCAAAGACAGGGGAGCCACGAGCAGTACTTC. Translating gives CASSQRQGSHEQYF.

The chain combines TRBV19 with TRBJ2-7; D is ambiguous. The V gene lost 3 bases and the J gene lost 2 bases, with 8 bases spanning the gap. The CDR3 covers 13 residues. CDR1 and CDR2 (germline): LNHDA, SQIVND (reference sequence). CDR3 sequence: CASSIDLAYEQYF. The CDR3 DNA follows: TGTGCCAGTAGTATCGACCTAGCCTACGAGCAGTACTTC.

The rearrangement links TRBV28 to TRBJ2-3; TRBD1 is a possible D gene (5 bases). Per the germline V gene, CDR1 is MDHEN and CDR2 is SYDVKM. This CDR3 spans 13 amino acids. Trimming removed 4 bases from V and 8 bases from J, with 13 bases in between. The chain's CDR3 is CASSSPHGATQYF. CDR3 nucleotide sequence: TGTGCCAGCAGTTCCCCCCATGGGGCTACGCAGTATTTT.

CDR3 nucleotide sequence: TGTGCCAGCAGTTCCACCTCTGGGGCCAACGTCCTGACTTTC. Encoded protein: CASSSTSGANVLTF. The gene calls are TRBV6-6 and TRBJ2-6; D gene uncertain. CDR1 and CDR2 from the germline V gene are MNHNY and SVGAGI (reference sequence). This CDR3 has 14 amino acids. V was pared by 4 bases and J by 0 bases, with 4 bases between.

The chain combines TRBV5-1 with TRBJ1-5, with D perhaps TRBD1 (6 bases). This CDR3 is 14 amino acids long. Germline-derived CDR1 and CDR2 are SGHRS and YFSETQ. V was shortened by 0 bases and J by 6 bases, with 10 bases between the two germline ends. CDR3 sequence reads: CASSLGQEGQPQHF. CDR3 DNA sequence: TGCGCCAGCAGCTTGGGACAGGAAGGTCAGCCCCAGCATTTT. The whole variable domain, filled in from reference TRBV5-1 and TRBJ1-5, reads KAGVTQTPRYLIKTRGQQVTLSCSPISGHRSVSWYQQTPGQGLQFLFEYFSETQRNKGNFPGRFSGRQFSNSRSEMNVSTLELGDSALYLCASSLGQEGQPQHFGDGTRLSIL.

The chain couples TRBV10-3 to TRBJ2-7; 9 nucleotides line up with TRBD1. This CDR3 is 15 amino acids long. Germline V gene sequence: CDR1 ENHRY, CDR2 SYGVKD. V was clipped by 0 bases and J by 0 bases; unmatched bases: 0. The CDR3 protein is CAISESGQGSYEQYF. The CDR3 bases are TGTGCCATCAGTGAGTCGGGACAGGGCTCCTACGAGCAGTACTTC.

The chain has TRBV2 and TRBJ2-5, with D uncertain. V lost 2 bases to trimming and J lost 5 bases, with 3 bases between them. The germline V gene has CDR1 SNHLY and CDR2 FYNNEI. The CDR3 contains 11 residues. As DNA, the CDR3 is TGTGCCAGCAGTGAATTCGAGACCCAGTACTTC. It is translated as CASSEFETQYF.

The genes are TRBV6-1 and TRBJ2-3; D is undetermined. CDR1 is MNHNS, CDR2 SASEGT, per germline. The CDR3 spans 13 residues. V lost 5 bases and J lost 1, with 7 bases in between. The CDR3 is CASSSWRTDTQYF. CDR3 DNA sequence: TGTGCCAGCAGTTCGTGGCGCACAGATACGCAGTATTTT.

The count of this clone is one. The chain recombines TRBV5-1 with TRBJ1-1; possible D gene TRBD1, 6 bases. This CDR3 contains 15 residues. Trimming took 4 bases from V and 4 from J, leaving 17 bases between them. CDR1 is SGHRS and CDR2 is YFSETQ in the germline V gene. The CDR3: CASSTKGGVSTEAFF. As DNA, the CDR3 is TGCGCCAGCAGCACAAAGGGGGGAGTGAGCACTGAAGCTTTCTTT.

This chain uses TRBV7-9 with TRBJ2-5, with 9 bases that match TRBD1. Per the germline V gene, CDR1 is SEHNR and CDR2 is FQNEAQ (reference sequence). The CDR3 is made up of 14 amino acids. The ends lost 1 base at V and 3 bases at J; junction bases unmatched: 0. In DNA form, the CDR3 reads TGTGCCAGCAGCTTAGGGACAGGGGAAGAGACCCAGTACTTC. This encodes CASSLGTGEETQYF.

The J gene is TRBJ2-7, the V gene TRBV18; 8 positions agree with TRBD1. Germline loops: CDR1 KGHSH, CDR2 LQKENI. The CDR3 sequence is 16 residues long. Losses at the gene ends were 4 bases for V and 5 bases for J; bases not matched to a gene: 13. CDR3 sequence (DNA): TGTGCCAGCTCACGGGACACAGGGGGGCGGCTCAACGAGCAGTACTTC. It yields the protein CASSRDTGGRLNEQYF.

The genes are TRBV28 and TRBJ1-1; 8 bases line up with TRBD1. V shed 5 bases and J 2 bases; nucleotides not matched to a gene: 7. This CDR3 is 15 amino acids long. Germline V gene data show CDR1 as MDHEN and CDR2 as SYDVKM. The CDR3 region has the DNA TGTGCCAGCAGTCTAAGTGGACAGGGAAACACTGAAGCTTTCTTT. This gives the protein CASSLSGQGNTEAFF.

Here the CDR3 reads CASSLEAVSYNEQFF. CDR3 DNA: TGTGCCAGCAGCTTAGAAGCGGTCTCCTACAATGAGCAGTTCTTC. The chain carries TRBV7-6 and TRBJ2-1; D might be TRBD2 (5 bases). The length of the CDR3 is 15 residues. Per the germline V gene, CDR1 is SGHVS and CDR2 is FNYEAQ. Trimming shortened V by 1 base and J by 0 bases, and 7 bases separated the two germline ends.

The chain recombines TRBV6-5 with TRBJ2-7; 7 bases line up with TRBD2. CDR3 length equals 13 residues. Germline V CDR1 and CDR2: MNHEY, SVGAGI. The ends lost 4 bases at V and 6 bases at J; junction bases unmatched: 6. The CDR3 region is CASSSQVAGEQYF. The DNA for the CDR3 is TGTGCCAGCAGTTCCCAGGTAGCGGGCGAGCAGTACTTC.

The CDR3 region is CASSLRRAYEQYF. Here the CDR3 DNA reads TGTGCCAGCAGCTTAAGACGGGCCTACGAGCAGTACTTC. The V call is TRBV11-1, the J call TRBJ2-7; no definite D call. Germline values: CDR1 SGHAT, CDR2 FQDESV (reference sequence). V was pared by 2 bases and J by 2 bases, with 7 bases between. The CDR3 sequence is 13 residues long.

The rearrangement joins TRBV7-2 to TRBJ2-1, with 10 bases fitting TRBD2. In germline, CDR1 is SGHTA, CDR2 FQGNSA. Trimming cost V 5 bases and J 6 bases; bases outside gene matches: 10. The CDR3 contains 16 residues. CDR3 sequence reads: CASSRAGTSDSNEQFF. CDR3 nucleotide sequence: TGTGCCAGCAGCCGAGCCGGGACTAGCGATAGCAATGAGCAGTTCTTC.

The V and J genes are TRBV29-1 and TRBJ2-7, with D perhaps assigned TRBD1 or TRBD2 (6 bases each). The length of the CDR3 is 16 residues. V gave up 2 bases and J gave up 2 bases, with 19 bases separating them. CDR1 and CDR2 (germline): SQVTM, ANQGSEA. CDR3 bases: TGCAGCGTTGAAAAATACCGGGGGCCAGGAGCCTACGAGCAGTACTTC. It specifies CSVEKYRGPGAYEQYF.

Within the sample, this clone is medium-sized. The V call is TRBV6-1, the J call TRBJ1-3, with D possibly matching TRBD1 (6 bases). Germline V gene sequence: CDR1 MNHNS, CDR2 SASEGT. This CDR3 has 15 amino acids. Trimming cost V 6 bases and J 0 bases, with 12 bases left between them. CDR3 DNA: TGTGCCAGCAGGGGGGCAGGGAACTCTGGAAACACCATATATTTT. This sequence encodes CASRGAGNSGNTIYF.

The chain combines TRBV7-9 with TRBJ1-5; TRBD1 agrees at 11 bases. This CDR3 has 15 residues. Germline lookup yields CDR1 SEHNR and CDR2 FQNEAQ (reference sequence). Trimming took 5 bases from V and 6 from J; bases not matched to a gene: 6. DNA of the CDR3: TGTGCCAGCAGCGGTCCCGGGACAGGGGGTCAGCCCCAGCATTTT. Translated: CASSGPGTGGQPQHF.